Shown below are 10 T cell receptor beta chains from a single sample sequenced in a study of T cell responses to AZD1222 COVID-19 vaccine. Clones were sequenced by immunoSEQ multiplex PCR, and TCRdb holds only the in-frame ones, with some missing. The sample has roughly 100,000 clones; 80% to 90% are singletons. The sample consisted of peripheral blood, taken on day 0 of AZD1222 vaccination. These receptors all come from an adult in good health.

CDR3 coding DNA: TGTGCCAGCACCCTATCGGGTCTTAGCTCCTACAATGAGCAGTTCTTC. Its translation: CASTLSGLSSYNEQFF. The chain has TRBV7-2 and TRBJ2-1; D not certain. The germline V gene encodes CDR1 SGHTA and CDR2 FQGNSA. This CDR3 is 16 amino acids long. Trimming removed 7 bases at V and 0 bases at J, with 16 bases between.

The V and J genes are TRBV28 and TRBJ2-7; 10 nucleotides agree with TRBD2. V trimming: 10 bases; J trimming: 4 bases; junction bases outside the gene matches: 4. Germline V gives CDR1 MDHEN, CDR2 SYDVKM. The length of the CDR3 is 12 residues. CDR3 in DNA: TGTGCCACAGAGACTAGCGGGTACGAGCAGTACTTC. It translates to CATETSGYEQYF.

V is TRBV6-6 and J is TRBJ2-2; possibly TRBD2 for D (7 bases). Germline loops: CDR1 MNHNY, CDR2 SVGAGI (reference sequence). The CDR3 runs to 16 residues. Trimming shortened V by 0 bases and J by 1 base, and 9 bases separated the two germline ends. This chain's CDR3 is CASSYSGGRNTGELFF. As DNA, the CDR3 is TGTGCCAGCAGTTACTCGGGGGGGCGGAACACCGGGGAGCTGTTTTTT.

This chain uses TRBV10-3 with TRBJ1-2; no firm D call. The CDR3 covers 15 residues. Germline V gene lookup returns CDR1 ENHRY and CDR2 SYGVKD. V lost 0 bases and J 1 base, leaving 9 bases between the germline ends. The CDR3 spells CAISESVQLNYGYTF. The CDR3 region has the DNA TGTGCCATCAGTGAGTCGGTACAGCTTAACTATGGCTACACCTTC.

V gene TRBV6-4 combines with J gene TRBJ2-2; D is unclear. V lost 0 bases to trimming and J lost 3 bases, with 2 bases between them. This CDR3 spans 13 amino acids. The germline gives CDR1 MRHNA, CDR2 SNTAGT. CDR3 coding DNA: TGTGCCAGCAGTGACTCGTACACCGGGGAGCTGTTTTTT. Translated: CASSDSYTGELFF.

The chain combines TRBV28 with TRBJ2-7, with a weak D call TRBD1 (5 bases). V lost 5 bases and J 4 bases, leaving 9 bases between the germline ends. Per the germline V gene, CDR1 is MDHEN and CDR2 is SYDVKM. The CDR3 is made up of 12 amino acids. The CDR3 DNA reads TGTGCCAGCAGTCTGACAGATTACGAGCAGTACTTC. Translating gives CASSLTDYEQYF.

CDR3 residues: CASSQGGQVSGRNEQFF. For the CDR3, the DNA is TGCGCCAGCAGCCAAGGGGGACAGGTGTCAGGGCGCAATGAGCAGTTCTTC. This chain joins TRBV4-3 and TRBJ2-1, with 8 bases fitting TRBD1. There are 17 residues in the CDR3. V gave up 1 base and J gave up 6 bases; unmatched junction bases: 11. The germline gives CDR1 LGHNA, CDR2 YSLEER.

The genes are TRBV5-6 and TRBJ2-5; 7 bases map to TRBD1. The CDR3 covers 14 residues. V was pared by 1 base and J by 5 bases, with 5 bases of the junction left unmatched. Germline assignment: CDR1 SGHDT and CDR2 YYEEEE. CDR3 region: CASSLIWGQETQYF. The CDR3 DNA follows: TGTGCCAGCAGCTTGATCTGGGGACAGGAGACCCAGTACTTC.

This chain uses TRBV6-6 with TRBJ1-2; unclear D gene. The CDR3 is made up of 13 amino acids. Trimming removed 2 bases from V and 4 bases from J, with 8 bases in between. Germline V lookup: CDR1 MNHNY, CDR2 SVGAGI (reference sequence). CDR3 residues: CASSYSGSYGYTF. CDR3 DNA sequence: TGTGCCAGCAGTTACAGTGGATCCTATGGCTACACCTTC.

This clone was picked up a small number of times. The rearrangement uses TRBV6-5 and TRBJ2-7, with TRBD1 identical over 8 bases. V lost 7 bases, J lost 5 bases, and 7 bases stayed unmatched. Per the germline V gene, CDR1 is MNHEY and CDR2 is SVGAGI. CDR3 size: 13 residues. CDR3 nucleotide sequence: TGTGCCAGCACCCAGGGGGCTGAGAACGAGCAGTACTTC. Residues: CASTQGAENEQYF.